The clone carrying this T cell receptor beta chain was seen at least ten times. Newly diagnosed hyperthyroidism patients aged 18 to 65 years had disease lasting under 2 months. These data belong to a study of T cells in Graves' hyperthyroidism and ophthalmopathy. The TCR beta CDR3 regions underwent amplification using RNA transcripts as the source. The HTBI primer set served for first-round RT-PCR of the TCR CDR3. TCRdb reanalysed the multiplex PCR reads using MiXCR and keeps one entry per CDR3 protein. In the table there are 300,000 to 450,000 distinct CDR3 sequences, around 25% of which are singletons. Trimming cost V 5 bases and J 4 bases; bases outside gene matches: 12. The CDR3 is 17 amino acids. Germline CDR1 and CDR2: SGHNT and YENEEA.

This clonotype was sampled from a man in his fifties or sixties with Graves' hyperthyroidism. The sample consisted of blood. The rearrangement links TRBV11-3 to TRBJ2-1, with TRBD2 matching 9 bases. CDR3 sequence reads: CASSPKRLADSYNEQFF. CDR3 in DNA: TGTGCCAGCAGCCCGAAACGACTAGCGGATTCTTACAATGAGCAGTTCTTC.